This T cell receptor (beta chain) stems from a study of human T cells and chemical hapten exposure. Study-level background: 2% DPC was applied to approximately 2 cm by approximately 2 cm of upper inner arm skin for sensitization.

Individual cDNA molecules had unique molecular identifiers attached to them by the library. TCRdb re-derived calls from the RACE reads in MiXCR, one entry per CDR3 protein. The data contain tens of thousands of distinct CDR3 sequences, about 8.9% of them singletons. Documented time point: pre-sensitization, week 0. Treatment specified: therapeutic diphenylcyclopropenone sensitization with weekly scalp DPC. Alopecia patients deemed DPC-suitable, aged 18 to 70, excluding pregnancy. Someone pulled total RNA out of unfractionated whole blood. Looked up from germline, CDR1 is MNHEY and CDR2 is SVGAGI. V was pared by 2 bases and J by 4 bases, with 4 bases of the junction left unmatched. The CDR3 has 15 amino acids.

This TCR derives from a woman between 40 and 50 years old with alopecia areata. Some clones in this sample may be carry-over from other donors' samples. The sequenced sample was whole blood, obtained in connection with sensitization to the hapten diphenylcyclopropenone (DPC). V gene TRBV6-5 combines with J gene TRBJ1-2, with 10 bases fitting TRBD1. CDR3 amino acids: CASSYRRTGGYGYTF. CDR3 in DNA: TGTGCCAGCAGTTACCGTCGGACAGGGGGCTATGGCTACACCTTC.